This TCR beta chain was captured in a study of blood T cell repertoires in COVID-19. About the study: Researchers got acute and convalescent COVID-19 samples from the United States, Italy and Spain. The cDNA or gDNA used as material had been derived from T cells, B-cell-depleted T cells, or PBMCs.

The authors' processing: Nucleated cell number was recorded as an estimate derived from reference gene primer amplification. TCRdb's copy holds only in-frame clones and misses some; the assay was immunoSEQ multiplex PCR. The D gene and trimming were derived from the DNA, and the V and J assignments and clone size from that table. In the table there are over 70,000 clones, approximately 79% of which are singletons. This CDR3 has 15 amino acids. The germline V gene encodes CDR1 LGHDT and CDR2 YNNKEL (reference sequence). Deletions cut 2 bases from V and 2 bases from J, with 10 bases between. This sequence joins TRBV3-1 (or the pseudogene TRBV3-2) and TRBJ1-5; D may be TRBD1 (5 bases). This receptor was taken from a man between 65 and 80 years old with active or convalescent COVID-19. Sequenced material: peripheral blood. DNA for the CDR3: TGTGCCAGCAGCCAAACCGGGGGAGGCAATCAGCCCCAGCATTTT. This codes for CASSQTGGGNQPQHF.